This is a list of T cell receptor beta chains from one sample in a study of Graves' ophthalmopathy and Graves' hyperthyroidism. TCRdb called the multiplex PCR reads again in MiXCR, with one record for every CDR3 protein. This table holds roughly 420,000 distinct CDR3 sequences, under 25% found once. Input material: peripheral blood. These receptors originate from a woman aged 18-30 years with stable Graves' hyperthyroidism. Both conserved end residues are trimmed from each CDR3. Some rows have no size entry. The others give once, few or many, or a class for an expanded clone.

TRBJ1-5	TRBV20-1	few	14	SAGPLGGLVNQPQH
TRBJ1-1	TRBV15	-	12	ATSWDGENTEAF
TRBJ2-2	TRBV10-3	many	14	AISPGTGGPWGELF
TRBJ1-6	TRBV20-1	many	13	SARGVGSYNSPLH
TRBJ2-7	TRBV24-1	many	12	ATSETGTRGEQY
TRBJ2-7	TRBV28	many	13	ASSFASGRIDEQY
TRBJ1-6	TRBV27	many	12	ASSLVGFNSPLH
TRBJ2-7	TRBV19	many	12	ASSVDRDGYEQY
TRBJ2-7	TRBV2	many	11	ASYRDSLYEQY
TRBJ1-2	TRBV2	many	12	ASSLQGLKNGYT
TRBJ2-7	TRBV27	few	14	ASRPAAGTSRYEQY
TRBJ2-6	TRBV18	-	15	ASSPTRAYSGANVLT
TRBJ2-5	TRBV20-1	medium-sized	16	SARIPGLAIRPVETQY
TRBJ1-1	TRBV20-1	many	12	SASVASGRTEAF
TRBJ2-5	TRBV20-1	many	13	SAKPLAGDGETQY
TRBJ1-2	TRBV20-1	many	10	SASQTSYGYT
TRBJ2-7	TRBV27	many	12	ASSWAGSGYEQY
TRBJ2-5	TRBV18	many	11	ASSPNRQETQY
TRBJ2-7	TRBV7-6	many	13	ASSLRGLVGAEQY
TRBJ1-6	TRBV10-3	many	13	AISESLRTSSPLH
TRBJ2-7	TRBV18	few	12	ASSPRQVLYEQY
TRBJ2-6	TRBV20-1	many	11	SASKAQGFVLT
TRBJ2-2	TRBV28	many	12	ASSHPWGVRELF
TRBJ2-5	TRBV4-1	many	13	ASSRDRGGQETQY
TRBJ2-2	TRBV28	-	15	ASSSPTGTGGSGELF
TRBJ2-2	TRBV20-1	many	17	SARKIGLAGPLNTGELF
TRBJ2-7	TRBV6-1	-	11	ASRGQGLYEQY
TRBJ2-5	TRBV7-3	many	15	ASSPRSGRQYQETQY
TRBJ2-7	TRBV30	many	11	AWSPRTTYEQY
TRBJ2-3	TRBV5-1	-	19	ASSSRHLTNLRAGVTDTQY
TRBJ1-5	TRBV10-3	many	12	AISESGRDQPQH
TRBJ1-1	TRBV20-1	many	12	SAQRQGWSTEAF